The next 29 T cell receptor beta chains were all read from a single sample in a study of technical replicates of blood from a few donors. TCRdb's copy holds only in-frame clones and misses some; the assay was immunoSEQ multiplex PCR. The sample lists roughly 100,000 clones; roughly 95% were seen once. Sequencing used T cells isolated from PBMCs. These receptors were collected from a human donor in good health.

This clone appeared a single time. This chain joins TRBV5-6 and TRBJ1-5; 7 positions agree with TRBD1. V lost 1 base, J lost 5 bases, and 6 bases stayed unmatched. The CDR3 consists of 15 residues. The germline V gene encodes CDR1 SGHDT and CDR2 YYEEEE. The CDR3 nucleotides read TGTGCCAGCAGCTTGTCCCGGGACAGATATCAGCCCCAGCATTTT. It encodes CASSLSRDRYQPQHF.

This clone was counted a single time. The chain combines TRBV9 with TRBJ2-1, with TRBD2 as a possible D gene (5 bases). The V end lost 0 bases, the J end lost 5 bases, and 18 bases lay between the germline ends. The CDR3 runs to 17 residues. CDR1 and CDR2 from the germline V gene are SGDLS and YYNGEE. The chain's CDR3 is CASSVEARTRTNNEQFF. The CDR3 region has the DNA TGTGCCAGCAGCGTAGAAGCTAGGACTCGCACGAACAATGAGCAGTTCTTC. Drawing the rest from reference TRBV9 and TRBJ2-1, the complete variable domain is DSGVTQTPKHLITATGQRVTLRCSPRSGDLSVYWYQQSLDQGLQFLIQYYNGEERAKGNILERFSAQQFPDLHSELNLSSLELGDSALYFCASSVEARTRTNNEQFFGPGTRLTVL.

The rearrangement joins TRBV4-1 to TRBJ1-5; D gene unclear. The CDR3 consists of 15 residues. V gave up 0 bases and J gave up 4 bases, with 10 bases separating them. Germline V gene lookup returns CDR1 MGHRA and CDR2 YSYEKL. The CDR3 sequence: CASSQDLSENQPQHF. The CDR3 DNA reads TGCGCCAGCAGCCAAGATCTAAGCGAAAATCAGCCCCAGCATTTT.

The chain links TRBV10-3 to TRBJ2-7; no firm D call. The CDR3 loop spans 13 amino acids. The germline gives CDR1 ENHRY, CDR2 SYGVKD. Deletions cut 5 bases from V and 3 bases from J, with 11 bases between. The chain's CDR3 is CAISFSRSYEQYF. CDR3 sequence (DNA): TGTGCCATCAGTTTTTCACGGAGCTACGAGCAGTACTTC.

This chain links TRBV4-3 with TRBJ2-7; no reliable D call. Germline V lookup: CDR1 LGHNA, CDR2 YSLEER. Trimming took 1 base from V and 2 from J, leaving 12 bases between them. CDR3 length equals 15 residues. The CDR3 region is CASSQVSSAAYEQYF. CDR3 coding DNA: TGCGCCAGCAGCCAAGTCAGTAGTGCGGCCTACGAGCAGTACTTC.

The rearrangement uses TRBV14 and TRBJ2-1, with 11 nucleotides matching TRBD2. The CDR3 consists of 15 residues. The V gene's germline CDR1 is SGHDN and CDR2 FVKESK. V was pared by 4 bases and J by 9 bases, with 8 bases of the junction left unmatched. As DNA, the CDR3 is TGTGCCAGCAGCCTACTAGCGGGAGAGGCCGGTGAGCAGTTCTTC. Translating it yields CASSLLAGEAGEQFF.

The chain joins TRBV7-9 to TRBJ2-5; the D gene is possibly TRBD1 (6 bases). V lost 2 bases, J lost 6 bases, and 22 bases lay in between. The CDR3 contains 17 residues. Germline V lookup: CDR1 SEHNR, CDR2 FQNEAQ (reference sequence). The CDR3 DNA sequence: TGTGCCAGCAGCTTACTAAACCCAACAGGGTGGGAGAAGACCCAGTACTTC. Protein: CASSLLNPTGWEKTQYF.

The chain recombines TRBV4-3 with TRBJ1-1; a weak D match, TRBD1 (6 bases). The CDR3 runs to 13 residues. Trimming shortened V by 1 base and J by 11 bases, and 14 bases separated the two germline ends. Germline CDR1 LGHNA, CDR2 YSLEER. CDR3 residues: CASSQGPGAYAFF. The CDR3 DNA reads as TGCGCCAGCAGCCAAGGACCAGGGGCGTACGCTTTCTTT.

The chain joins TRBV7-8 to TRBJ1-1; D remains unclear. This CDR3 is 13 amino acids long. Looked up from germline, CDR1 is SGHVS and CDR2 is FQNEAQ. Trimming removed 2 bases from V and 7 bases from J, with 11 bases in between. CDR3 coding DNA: TGTGCCAGCAGCTTAACCGCAGAAAATGAAGCTTTCTTT. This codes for CASSLTAENEAFF.

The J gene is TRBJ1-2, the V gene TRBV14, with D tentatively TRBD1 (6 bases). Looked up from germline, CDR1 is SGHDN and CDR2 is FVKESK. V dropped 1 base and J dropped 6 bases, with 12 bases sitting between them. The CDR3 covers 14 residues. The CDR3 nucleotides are TGTGCCAGCAGCCAAGCTCGGACAGCCCATGGCTACACCTTC. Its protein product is CASSQARTAHGYTF.

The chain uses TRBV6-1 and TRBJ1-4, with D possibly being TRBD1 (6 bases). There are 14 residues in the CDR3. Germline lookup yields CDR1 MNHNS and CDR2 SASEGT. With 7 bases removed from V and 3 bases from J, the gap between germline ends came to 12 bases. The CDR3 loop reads CASTTGSSNEKLFF. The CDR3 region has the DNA TGTGCCAGCACTACAGGGAGTTCTAATGAAAAACTGTTTTTT.

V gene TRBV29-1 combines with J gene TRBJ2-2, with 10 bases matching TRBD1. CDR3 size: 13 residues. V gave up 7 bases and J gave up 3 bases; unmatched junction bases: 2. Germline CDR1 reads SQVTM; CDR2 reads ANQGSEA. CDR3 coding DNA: TGCAGCGGGACAGGGGGGGACACCGGGGAGCTGTTTTTT. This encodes CSGTGGDTGELFF.

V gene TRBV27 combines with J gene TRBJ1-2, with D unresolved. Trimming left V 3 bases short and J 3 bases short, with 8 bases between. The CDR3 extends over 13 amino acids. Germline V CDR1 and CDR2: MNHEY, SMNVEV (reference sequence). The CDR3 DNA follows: TGTGCCAGCAGTTTCAGTGTTTACTATGGCTACACCTTC. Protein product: CASSFSVYYGYTF.

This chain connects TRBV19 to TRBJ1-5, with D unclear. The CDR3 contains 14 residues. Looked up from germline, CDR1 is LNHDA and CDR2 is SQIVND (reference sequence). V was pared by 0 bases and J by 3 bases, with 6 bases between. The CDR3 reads CASSIDRNNQPQHF. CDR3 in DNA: TGTGCCAGTAGTATAGACAGGAACAATCAGCCCCAGCATTTT.

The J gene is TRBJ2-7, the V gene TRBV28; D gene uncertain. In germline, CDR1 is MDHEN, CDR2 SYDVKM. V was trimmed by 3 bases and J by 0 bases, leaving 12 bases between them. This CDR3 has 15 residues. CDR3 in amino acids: CASSFLSTHSYEQYF. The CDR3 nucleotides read TGTGCCAGCAGTTTCTTGTCTACTCACTCCTACGAGCAGTACTTC.

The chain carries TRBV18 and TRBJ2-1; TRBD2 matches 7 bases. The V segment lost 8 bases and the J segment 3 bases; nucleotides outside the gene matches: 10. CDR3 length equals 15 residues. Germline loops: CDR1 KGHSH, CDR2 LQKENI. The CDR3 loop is CASNAVAGNYNEQFF. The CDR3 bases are TGTGCCAGCAATGCCGTAGCGGGTAACTACAATGAGCAGTTCTTC.

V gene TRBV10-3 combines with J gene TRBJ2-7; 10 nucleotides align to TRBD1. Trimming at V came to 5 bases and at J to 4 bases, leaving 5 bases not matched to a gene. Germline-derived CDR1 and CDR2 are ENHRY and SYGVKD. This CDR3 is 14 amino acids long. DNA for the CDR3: TGTGCCATCAGTCGGACAGGGGGATGGTACGAGCAGTACTTC. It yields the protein CAISRTGGWYEQYF.

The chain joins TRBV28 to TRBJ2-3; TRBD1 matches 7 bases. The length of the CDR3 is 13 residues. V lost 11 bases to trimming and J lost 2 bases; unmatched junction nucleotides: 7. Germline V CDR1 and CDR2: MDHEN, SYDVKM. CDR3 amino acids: CACGQANTDTQYF. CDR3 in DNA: TGTGCCTGTGGACAGGCTAACACAGATACGCAGTATTTT. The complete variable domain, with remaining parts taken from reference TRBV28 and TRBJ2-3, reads DVKVTQSSRYLVKRTGEKVFLECVQDMDHENMFWYRQDPGLGLRLIYFSYDVKMKEKGDIPEGYSVSREKKERFSLILESASTNQTSMYLCACGQANTDTQYFGPGTRLTVL.

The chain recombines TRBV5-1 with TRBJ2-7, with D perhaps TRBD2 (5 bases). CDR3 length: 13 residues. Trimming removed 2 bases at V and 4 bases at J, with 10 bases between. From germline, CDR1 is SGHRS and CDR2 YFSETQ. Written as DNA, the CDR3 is TGCGCCAGCAGCTTCTCTACGGGGTACGAGCAGTACTTC. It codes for CASSFSTGYEQYF.

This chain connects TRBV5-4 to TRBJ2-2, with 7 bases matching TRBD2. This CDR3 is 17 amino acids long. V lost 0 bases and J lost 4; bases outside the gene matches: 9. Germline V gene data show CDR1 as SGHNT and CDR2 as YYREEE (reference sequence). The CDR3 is CASSLVGGGPSTGELFF. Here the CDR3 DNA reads TGTGCCAGCAGCTTGGTGGGGGGAGGGCCCTCCACCGGGGAGCTGTTTTTT.

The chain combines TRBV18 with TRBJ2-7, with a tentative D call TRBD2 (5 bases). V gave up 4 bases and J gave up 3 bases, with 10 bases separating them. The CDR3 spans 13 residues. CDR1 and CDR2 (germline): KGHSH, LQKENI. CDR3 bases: TGTGCCAGCTCACTCCTAGCAGGCTACGAGCAGTACTTC. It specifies CASSLLAGYEQYF.

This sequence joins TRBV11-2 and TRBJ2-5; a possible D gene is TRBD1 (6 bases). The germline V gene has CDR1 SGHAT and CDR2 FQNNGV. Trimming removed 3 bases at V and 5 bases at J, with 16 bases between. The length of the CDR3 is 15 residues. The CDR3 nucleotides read TGTGCCAGCAGCTTTGGTACAGGGACGTTGGAGACCCAGTACTTC. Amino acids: CASSFGTGTLETQYF.

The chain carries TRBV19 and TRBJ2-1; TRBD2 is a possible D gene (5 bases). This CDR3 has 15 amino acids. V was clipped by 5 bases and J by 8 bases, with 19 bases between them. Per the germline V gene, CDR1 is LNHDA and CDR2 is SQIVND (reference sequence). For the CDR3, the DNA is TGTGCCAGTAGTTTGTTCGGGGTGTTGGGTGATGAGCAGTTCTTC. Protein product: CASSLFGVLGDEQFF.

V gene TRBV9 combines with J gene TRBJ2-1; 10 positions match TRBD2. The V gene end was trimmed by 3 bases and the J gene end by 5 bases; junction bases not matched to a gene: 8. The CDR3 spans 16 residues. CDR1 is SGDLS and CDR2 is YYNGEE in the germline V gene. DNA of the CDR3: TGTGCCAGCAGCGAAACCCTCGGACTAGCGGACAATGAGCAGTTCTTC. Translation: CASSETLGLADNEQFF.

CDR3 residues: CAWSKRGLVYNEQFF. CDR3 DNA: TGTGCCTGGAGTAAAAGAGGACTAGTCTACAATGAGCAGTTCTTC. The chain uses TRBV30 and TRBJ2-1; 7 positions match TRBD2. J gave up 3 bases and V 2 bases, and 7 bases lay outside the gene matches. CDR1 and CDR2 (germline): GTSNPN, SVGIG (reference sequence). This CDR3 has 15 amino acids.

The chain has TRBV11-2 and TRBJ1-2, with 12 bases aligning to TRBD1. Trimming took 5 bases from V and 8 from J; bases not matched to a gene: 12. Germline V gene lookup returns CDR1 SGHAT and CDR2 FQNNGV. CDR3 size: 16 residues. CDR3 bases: TGTGCCAGCAGCCTGAATCCGGGACAGGGGGCTGGAGGCTACACCTTC. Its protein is CASSLNPGQGAGGYTF.

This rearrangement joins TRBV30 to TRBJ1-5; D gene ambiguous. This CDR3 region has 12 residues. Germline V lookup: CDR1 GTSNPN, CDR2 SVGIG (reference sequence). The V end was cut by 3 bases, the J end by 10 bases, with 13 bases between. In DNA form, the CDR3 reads TGTGCCTGGAGCAGAGAGGGAAGACCCCAGCATTTT. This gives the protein CAWSREGRPQHF.

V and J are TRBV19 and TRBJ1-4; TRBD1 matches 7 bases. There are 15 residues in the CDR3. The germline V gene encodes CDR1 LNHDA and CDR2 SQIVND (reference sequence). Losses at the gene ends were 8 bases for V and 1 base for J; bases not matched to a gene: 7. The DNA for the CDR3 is TGTGCCAGTTGTTGGGACAGTTTAACTAATGAAAAACTGTTTTTT. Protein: CASCWDSLTNEKLFF.

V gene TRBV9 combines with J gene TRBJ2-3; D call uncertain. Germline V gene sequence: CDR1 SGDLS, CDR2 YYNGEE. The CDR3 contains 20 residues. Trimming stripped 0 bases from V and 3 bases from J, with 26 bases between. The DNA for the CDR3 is TGTGCCAGCAGCGTAGAGAGGCGGTCGGGTCAGCCTTTTAGGACAGATACGCAGTATTTT. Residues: CASSVERRSGQPFRTDTQYF.